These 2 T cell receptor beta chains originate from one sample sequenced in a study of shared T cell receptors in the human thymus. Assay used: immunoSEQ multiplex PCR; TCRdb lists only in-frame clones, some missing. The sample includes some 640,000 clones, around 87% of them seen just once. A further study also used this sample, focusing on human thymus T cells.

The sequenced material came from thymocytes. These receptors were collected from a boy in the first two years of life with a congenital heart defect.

This CDR3 reads CASSFGRENTEAFF. CDR3 in DNA: TGTGCCAGCAGCTTCGGCAGGGAGAACACTGAAGCTTTCTTT. The chain is built from TRBV7-9 and TRBJ1-1; the D gene is possibly TRBD1 (5 bases). The CDR3 runs to 14 residues. Trimming cost V 3 bases and J 1 base, with 9 bases left between them. Germline V lookup: CDR1 SEHNR, CDR2 FQNEAQ (reference sequence).

In nucleotides, the CDR3 is TGTGCCATCAGTGGTGACGCTAGCGGCCAAGAGACCCAGTACTTC. It codes for CAISGDASGQETQYF. The chain carries TRBV10-3 and TRBJ2-5; 7 bases line up with TRBD2. Germline V lookup: CDR1 ENHRY, CDR2 SYGVKD. This CDR3 contains 15 residues. V trimming: 4 bases; J trimming: 1 base; junction bases outside the gene matches: 6.